A selection of T cell receptor beta chains follows, all from one sample in a study of Ad26.COV2.S vaccination and SARS-CoV-2 variants. Data came from immunoSEQ multiplex PCR; TCRdb stores just in-frame clones and leaves some out. Here the sample spans around 400,000 clones, over 75% being singletons. Sequences were derived from peripheral blood, sampled in a trial of Ad26.COV2.S vaccine versus placebo. The receptors were gathered from a person between 18 and 60 years old who received the Ad26.COV2.S COVID-19 vaccine or a placebo. Each CDR3 is given with its conserved first and last residue. A D gene is named only where the DNA matches it firmly. Clone size, where shown, is once, few, many, or a class for clones that have expanded.

TRBJ2-7,-,TRBV28,-,TGTGCCAGCACCTCGACCCTCTACGAGCAGTACTTC,CASTSTLYEQYF
TRBJ2-5,-,TRBV20-1,TRBD2,TGCAGTGCTAGTATCCCTAAGGGACTAGCGGGTCATAACGGGGGTCGGGAGACCCAGTACTTC,CSASIPKGLAGHNGGRETQYF
TRBJ1-1,once,TRBV7-9,-,TGTGCCAGCAGCTTAGATGTGGGAAGTACTGAAGCTTTCTTT,CASSLDVGSTEAFF
TRBJ2-7,-,TRBV5-1,-,TGCGCCAGCAGCTTGGTAGGGGTTTTCGAGCAGTACTTC,CASSLVGVFEQYF
TRBJ2-5,-,TRBV2,-,TGTGCCAGCAGGAACAACCAAGAGACCCAGTACTTC,CASRNNQETQYF
TRBJ1-1,few,TRBV19,TRBD1,TGTGCCAGTAGTATCGGGACAGTAGTCACTGAAGCTTTCTTT,CASSIGTVVTEAFF
TRBJ2-1,-,TRBV19,TRBD2,TGTGCCAGTAGTACCCGCGGGGGCAATGAGCAGTTCTTC,CASSTRGGNEQFF
TRBJ2-2,-,TRBV6-4,-,TGTGCCAGCAGTGACTGGGCCACCGGGGAGCTGTTTTTT,CASSDWATGELFF
TRBJ1-3,-,TRBV14,-,TGTGCCAGCAGCCAAACAGGGAGAGAAAGCGGAAACACCATATATTTT,CASSQTGRESGNTIYF
TRBJ2-1,-,TRBV7-6,TRBD2,TGTGCCAGCAGCGCGTGGAGCGGTGCGGGGGAAGAGCAGTTCTTC,CASSAWSGAGEEQFF
TRBJ1-1,-,TRBV18,TRBD1,TGTGCCAGCTCCCTTGGACAGGGGGGAACCCTGAACACTGAAGCTTTCTTT,CASSLGQGGTLNTEAFF
TRBJ1-1,-,TRBV12-5,TRBD1,TGTGCTAGTGGGAGGACAGGGACGGAGATCGGCACTGAAGCTTTCTTT,CASGRTGTEIGTEAFF
TRBJ1-2,few,TRBV20-1,-,TGCAGTGCTAGTGATGGCGGGACAAAGTATGGCTACACCTTC,CSASDGGTKYGYTF
TRBJ1-6,few,TRBV7-2,-,TGTGCCAGCAGCTTATATCCCGACAGTTTTAATTCACCCCTCCACTTT,CASSLYPDSFNSPLHF
TRBJ2-7,-,TRBV7-9,-,TGTGCCAGCAGCTTAGTCCTGTCTAACGAGCAGTACTTC,CASSLVLSNEQYF
TRBJ1-6,-,TRBV12-5,-,TGTGCTAGTGGTTTATCAGGGGACTGGAGGGCTGATTCACCCCTCCACTTT,CASGLSGDWRADSPLHF
TRBJ2-1,-,TRBV10-1,TRBD1,TGCGCCAGCAGTGAGGCCCTGACAGGGGGCTTCAATGAGCAGTTCTTC,CASSEALTGGFNEQFF
TRBJ1-1,-,TRBV9,TRBD1,TGTGCCAGCAGCCCCAGCGGACAGGGTGACACTGAAGCTTTCTTT,CASSPSGQGDTEAFF
TRBJ2-7,-,TRBV29-1,-,TGCAGCGTTCGAGGGGGGGATCGTTACGAGCAGTACTTC,CSVRGGDRYEQYF
TRBJ1-6,-,TRBV4-1,-,TGCGCCAGCAGCCAAGGTACCCCAGGGGCAAGCGGTTCACCCCTCCACTTT,CASSQGTPGASGSPLHF
TRBJ2-5,-,TRBV19,-,TGTGCCAGTAGTATGGTAGGACGGGAGACCCAGTACTTC,CASSMVGRETQYF
TRBJ1-1,-,TRBV4-3,-,TGCGCCAGCAGCTACAGAACTATGAACACTGAAGCTTTCTTT,CASSYRTMNTEAFF
TRBJ1-1,-,TRBV3-1/TRBV3-2,-,TGTGCCAGCAGTCCACGACAGACGAACACTGAAGCTTTCTTT,CASSPRQTNTEAFF
TRBJ2-1,-,TRBV7-2,TRBD2,TGTGCCAGCAGCCGGGACGGGACTAGCGGGAATGAGCAGTTCTTC,CASSRDGTSGNEQFF
TRBJ2-1,-,TRBV20-1,TRBD2,TGCAGTGCTAGTTTTTTGCGGGAGCTCGGAAACAATGAGCAGTTCTTC,CSASFLRELGNNEQFF
TRBJ2-7,-,TRBV7-2,-,TGTGCCAGCAGCTTAGTTGTGGGAACCTACGAGCAGCACTTC,CASSLVVGTYEQHF
TRBJ1-1,-,TRBV19,TRBD1,TGTGCCAGTAGTACCACTCCTGGGACAGGTGACACTGAAGCTTTCTTT,CASSTTPGTGDTEAFF
TRBJ1-1,-,TRBV7-9,-,TGTGCCAGCAGCATATTCTATCGGGGCACTGAAGCTTTCTTT,CASSIFYRGTEAFF
TRBJ1-1,-,TRBV10-2,-,TGCGCCAGCAGTGATTCACAGGGATGGGGTAACACTGAAGCTTTCTTT,CASSDSQGWGNTEAFF
TRBJ2-1,-,TRBV18,TRBD1,TGTGCCAGCTCACCGGCCGGGACAGGGCACAATGAGCAGTTCTTC,CASSPAGTGHNEQFF
TRBJ2-2,-,TRBV6-1,TRBD2,TGTGCCAGCAGTGAACGGGCTAGCGGCTACACCGGGGAGCTGTTTTTT,CASSERASGYTGELFF